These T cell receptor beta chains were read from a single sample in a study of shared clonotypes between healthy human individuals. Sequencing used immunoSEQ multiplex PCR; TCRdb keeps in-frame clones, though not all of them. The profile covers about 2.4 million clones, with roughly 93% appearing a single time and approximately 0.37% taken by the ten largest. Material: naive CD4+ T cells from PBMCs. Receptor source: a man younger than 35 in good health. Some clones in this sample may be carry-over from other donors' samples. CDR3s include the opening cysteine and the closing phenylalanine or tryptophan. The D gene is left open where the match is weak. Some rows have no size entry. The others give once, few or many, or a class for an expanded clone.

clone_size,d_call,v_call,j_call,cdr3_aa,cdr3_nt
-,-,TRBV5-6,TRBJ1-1,CASSVKTVNTEAFF,TGTGCCAGCAGCGTTAAAACTGTGAACACTGAAGCTTTCTTT
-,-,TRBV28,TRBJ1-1,CASSLNQGVTEAFF,TGTGCCAGCAGTTTAAATCAGGGCGTCACTGAAGCTTTCTTT
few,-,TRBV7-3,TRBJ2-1,CASSLREQFF,TGTGCCAGCAGCTTAAGGGAGCAGTTCTTC
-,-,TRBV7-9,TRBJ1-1,CASSPKAFF,TGTGCCAGCAGCCCCAAAGCTTTCTTT
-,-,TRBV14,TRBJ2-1,CASRQDRYNEQFF,TGTGCCAGCAGGCAGGACCGGTACAATGAGCAGTTCTTC
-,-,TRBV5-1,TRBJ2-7,CASSLVSVSGFYEQYF,TGCGCCAGCAGCTTGGTGTCGGTTTCGGGATTCTACGAGCAGTACTTC
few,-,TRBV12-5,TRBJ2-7,CASGLGRGRDEQYF,TGTGCTAGTGGTTTGGGCCGGGGCCGGGACGAGCAGTACTTC
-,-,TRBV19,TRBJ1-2,CASSMARTDGYTF,TGTGCCAGTAGTATGGCCAGGACGGATGGCTACACCTTC
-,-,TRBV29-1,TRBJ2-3,CSVGRGTDTQYF,TGCAGCGTGGGCAGGGGCACAGATACGCAGTATTTT
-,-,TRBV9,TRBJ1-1,CASSVGPNTEAFF,TGTGCCAGCAGCGTAGGTCCGAACACTGAAGCTTTCTTT
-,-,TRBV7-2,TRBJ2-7,CASSLQGSSYEQYF,TGTGCCAGCAGCTTGCAGGGCTCCTCCTACGAGCAGTACTTC
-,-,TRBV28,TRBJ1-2,CASSPDRWVGYTF,TGTGCCAGCAGCCCCGACAGGTGGGTTGGCTACACCTTC
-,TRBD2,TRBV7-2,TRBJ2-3,CASSSPSGRTQYF,TGTGCCAGCAGCTCCCCTAGCGGGAGAACGCAGTATTTT
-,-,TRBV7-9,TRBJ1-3,CASSFPGASSGNTIYF,TGTGCCAGCAGCTTCCCCGGGGCGAGCTCTGGAAACACCATATATTTT
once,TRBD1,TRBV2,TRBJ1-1,CASFFGRQGLREAFF,TGTGCCAGCTTTTTTGGGAGACAGGGCCTCCGGGAAGCTTTCTTT
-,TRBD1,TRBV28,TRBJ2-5,CASSPLGRQGRRETQYF,TGTGCCAGCAGCCCCCTGGGGAGACAGGGGAGGAGGGAGACCCAGTACTTC
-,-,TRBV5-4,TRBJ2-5,CASSTKAGHQETQYF,TGTGCCAGCAGCACAAAGGCGGGGCACCAAGAGACCCAGTACTTC
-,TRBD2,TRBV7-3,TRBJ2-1,CASSPPLRASGTHNEQFF,TGTGCCAGCAGCCCTCCCCTCAGAGCTAGCGGGACACACAATGAGCAGTTCTTC
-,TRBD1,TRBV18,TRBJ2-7,CASSPPGQGTSSGEQYF,TGTGCCAGCTCACCACCGGGACAGGGAACCTCGTCTGGCGAGCAGTACTTC
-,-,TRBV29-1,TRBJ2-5,CSTEYLAETQYF,TGCAGCACAGAATACTTGGCGGAGACCCAGTACTTC
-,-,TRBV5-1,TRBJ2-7,CASSLALSGEQYF,TGCGCCAGCAGCTTGGCCCTCTCTGGGGAGCAGTACTTC
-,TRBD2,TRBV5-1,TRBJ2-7,CASSSTSGSYEQYF,TGCGCCAGCAGTTCGACTAGCGGATCCTACGAGCAGTACTTC
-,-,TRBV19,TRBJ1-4,CASSIPPRNEKLFF,TGTGCCAGTAGTATTCCCCCTCGCAATGAAAAACTGTTTTTT
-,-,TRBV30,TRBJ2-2,CASREASAGELFF,TGTGCCTCGCGGGAAGCAAGCGCCGGGGAGCTGTTTTTT
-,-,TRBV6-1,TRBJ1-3,CATQLTGNTIYF,TGTGCCACCCAACTAACTGGAAACACCATATATTTT
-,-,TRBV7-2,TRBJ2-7,CASSLARDLYEQYF,TGTGCCAGCAGCTTAGCAAGAGACCTATACGAGCAGTACTTC
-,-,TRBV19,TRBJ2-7,CASSRAVSSYEQYF,TGTGCCAGTAGTAGAGCGGTAAGCTCCTACGAGCAGTACTTC
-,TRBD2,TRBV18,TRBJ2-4,CASSTLGGFKNIQYF,TGTGCCAGCTCGACCCTGGGAGGGTTCAAAAACATTCAGTACTTC
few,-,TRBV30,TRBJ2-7,CAWSVMGYEQYF,TGTGCCTGGAGTGTGATGGGCTACGAGCAGTACTTC
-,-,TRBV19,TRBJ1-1,CASSSMGGSTEAFF,TGTGCCAGTAGTAGTATGGGAGGGAGCACTGAAGCTTTCTTT
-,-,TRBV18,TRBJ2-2,CAGSTGIANTGELFF,TGTGCCGGCTCAACCGGGATCGCGAACACCGGGGAGCTGTTTTTT
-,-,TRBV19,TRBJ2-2,CASSVRRAGGELFF,TGTGCCAGTAGTGTGCGCAGAGCGGGCGGGGAGCTGTTTTTT
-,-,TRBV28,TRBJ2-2,CASMGDTNTGELFF,TGTGCCAGCATGGGGGACACGAACACCGGGGAGCTGTTTTTT
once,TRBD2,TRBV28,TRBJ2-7,CASSSPVAGGAYEQYF,TGTGCCAGCAGTTCGCCCGTAGCGGGAGGGGCGTACGAGCAGTACTTC
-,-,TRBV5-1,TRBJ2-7,CASGGQGPPGEQYF,TGCGCCAGCGGAGGGCAGGGACCCCCGGGGGAGCAGTACTTC
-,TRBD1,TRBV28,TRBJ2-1,CASTGTGAYNEQFF,TGTGCCAGTACCGGGACAGGGGCCTACAATGAGCAGTTCTTC
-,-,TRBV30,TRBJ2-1,CAWSSLAGTNRYNEQFF,TGTGCCTGGAGTTCTCTAGCCGGGACCAACCGGTACAATGAGCAGTTCTTC
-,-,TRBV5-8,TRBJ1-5,CASSPGLYNQPQHF,TGTGCCAGCAGCCCGGGACTGTACAATCAGCCCCAGCATTTT
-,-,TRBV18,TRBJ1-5,CASSLPRPSNQPQHF,TGTGCCAGCTCACTCCCCCGACCGAGCAATCAGCCCCAGCATTTT
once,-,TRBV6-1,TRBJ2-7,CASSEGWALEQYF,TGTGCCAGCAGTGAAGGCTGGGCGTTGGAGCAGTACTTC
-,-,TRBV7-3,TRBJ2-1,CASSRRRSSSYNEQFF,TGTGCCAGCAGCAGGAGACGGTCAAGCTCCTACAATGAGCAGTTCTTC
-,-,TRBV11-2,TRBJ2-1,CASSLAVLSYNEQFF,TGTGCCAGCAGCTTAGCGGTCCTTTCCTACAATGAGCAGTTCTTC
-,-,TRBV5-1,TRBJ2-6,CASSVGVSGANVLTF,TGCGCCAGCAGCGTCGGAGTCTCTGGGGCCAACGTCCTGACTTTC
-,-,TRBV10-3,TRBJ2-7,CAISEPDSSYEQYF,TGTGCCATCAGTGAGCCGGACAGCTCCTACGAGCAGTACTTC
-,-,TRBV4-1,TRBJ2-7,CASSQDFSAPQRTQYF,TGCGCCAGCAGCCAAGATTTTTCAGCGCCTCAAAGGACGCAGTACTTC
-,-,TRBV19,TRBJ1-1,CASSILRGRENKGNTEAFF,TGTGCCAGTAGTATACTGCGGGGCAGGGAAAATAAGGGGAACACTGAAGCTTTCTTT
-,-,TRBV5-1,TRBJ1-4,CASSLVGTPGEKLFF,TGCGCCAGCAGCTTGGTGGGGACTCCGGGGGAAAAACTGTTTTTT
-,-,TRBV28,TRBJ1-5,CASSSRSAVALPQHF,TGTGCCAGCAGTTCTCGATCGGCAGTAGCTCTTCCCCAGCATTTT
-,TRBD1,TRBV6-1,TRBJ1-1,CASKSQGAKVTEAFF,TGTGCCAGCAAGAGCCAGGGGGCTAAGGTGACTGAAGCTTTCTTT
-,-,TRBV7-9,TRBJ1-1,CASLPGMNTEAFF,TGTGCCAGCCTGCCCGGAATGAACACTGAAGCTTTCTTT
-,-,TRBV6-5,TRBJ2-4,CATFLAGENIQYF,TGTGCCACCTTCCTAGCTGGGGAGAACATTCAGTACTTC